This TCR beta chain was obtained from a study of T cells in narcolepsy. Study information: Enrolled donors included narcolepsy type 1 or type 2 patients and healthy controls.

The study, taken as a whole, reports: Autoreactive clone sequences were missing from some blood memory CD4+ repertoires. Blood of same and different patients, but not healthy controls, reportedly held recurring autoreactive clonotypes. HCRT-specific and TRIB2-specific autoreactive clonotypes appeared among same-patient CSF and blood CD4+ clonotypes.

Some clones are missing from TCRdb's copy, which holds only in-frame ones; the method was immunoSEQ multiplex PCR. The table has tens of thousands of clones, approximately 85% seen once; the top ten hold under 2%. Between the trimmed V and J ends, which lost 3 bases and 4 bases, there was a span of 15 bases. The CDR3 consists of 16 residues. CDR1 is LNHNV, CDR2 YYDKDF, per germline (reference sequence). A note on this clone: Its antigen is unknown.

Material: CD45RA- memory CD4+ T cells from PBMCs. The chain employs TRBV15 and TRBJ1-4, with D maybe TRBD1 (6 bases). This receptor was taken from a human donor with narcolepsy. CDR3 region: CATSRVIQGGNEKLFF. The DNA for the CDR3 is TGTGCCACCAGCAGGGTAATACAGGGCGGTAATGAAAAACTGTTTTTT.